The source of this T cell receptor beta chain is a study of prognosis after radiotherapy for stage I lung cancer. About the study: A biologically effective dose of at least 100 Gy came via 3-5 SBRT fractions. No patient was treated with concurrent therapy while undergoing stereotactic body radiotherapy.

This clonotype was found many times. TCR beta CDR3 amplification from genomic DNA was performed by two-round multiplex PCR. First-round PCR used primers specific to each TRBV and TRBJ gene. TCRdb ran MiXCR on the multiplex PCR reads and lists one entry per CDR3 protein. The sample holds approximately 16,000 distinct CDR3 sequences; about 47% are singletons and the top ten take almost 40%. Peripheral blood was collected in volumes of about 5.9 milliliters at each of two time points. The CDR3 sequence is 15 residues long. J was trimmed by 3 bases and V by 2 bases; bases with no gene match: 5. Germline CDR1 GTSNPN, CDR2 SVGIG (reference sequence).

The V gene is TRBV30, the J gene TRBJ1-5, with TRBD1 matching over 9 bases. The origin of this receptor is a donor aged 50 or older with non-small cell lung cancer. This specimen was PBMCs, taken before or after stereotactic body radiation therapy (not recorded which). This chain's CDR3 is CAWSTGQGNNQPQHF. The CDR3 DNA reads TGTGCCTGGAGTACCGGACAGGGGAACAATCAGCCCCAGCATTTT.